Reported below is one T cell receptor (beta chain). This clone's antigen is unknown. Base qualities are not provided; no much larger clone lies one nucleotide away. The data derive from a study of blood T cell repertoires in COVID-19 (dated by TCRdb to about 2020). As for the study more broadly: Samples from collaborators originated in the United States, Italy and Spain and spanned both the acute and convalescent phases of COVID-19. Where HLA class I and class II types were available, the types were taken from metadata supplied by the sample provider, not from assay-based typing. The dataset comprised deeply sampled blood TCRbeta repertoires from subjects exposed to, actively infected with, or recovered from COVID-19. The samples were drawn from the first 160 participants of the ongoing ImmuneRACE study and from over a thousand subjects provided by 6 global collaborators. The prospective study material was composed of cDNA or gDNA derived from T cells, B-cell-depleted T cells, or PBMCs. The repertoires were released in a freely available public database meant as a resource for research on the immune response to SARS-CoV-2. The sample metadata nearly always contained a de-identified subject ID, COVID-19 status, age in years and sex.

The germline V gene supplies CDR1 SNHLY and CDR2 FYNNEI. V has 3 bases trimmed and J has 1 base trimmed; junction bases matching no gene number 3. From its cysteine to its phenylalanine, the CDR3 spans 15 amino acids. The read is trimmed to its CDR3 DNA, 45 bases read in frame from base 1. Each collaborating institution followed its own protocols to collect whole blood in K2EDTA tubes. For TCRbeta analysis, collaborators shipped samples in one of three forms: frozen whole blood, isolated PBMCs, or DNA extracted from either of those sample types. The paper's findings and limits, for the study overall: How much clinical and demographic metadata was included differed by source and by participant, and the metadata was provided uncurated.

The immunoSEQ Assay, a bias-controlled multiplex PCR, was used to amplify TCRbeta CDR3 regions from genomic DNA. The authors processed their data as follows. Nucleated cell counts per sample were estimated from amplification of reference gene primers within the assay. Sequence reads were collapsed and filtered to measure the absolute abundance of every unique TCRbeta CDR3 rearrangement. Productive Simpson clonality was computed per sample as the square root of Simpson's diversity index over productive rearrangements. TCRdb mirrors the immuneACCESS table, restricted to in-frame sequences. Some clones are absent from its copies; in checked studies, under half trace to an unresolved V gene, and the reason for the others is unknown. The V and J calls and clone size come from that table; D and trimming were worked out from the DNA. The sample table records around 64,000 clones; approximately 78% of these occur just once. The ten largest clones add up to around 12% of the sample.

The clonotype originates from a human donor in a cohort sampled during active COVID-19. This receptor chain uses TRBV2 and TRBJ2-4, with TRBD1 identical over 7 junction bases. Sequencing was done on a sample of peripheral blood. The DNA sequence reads TGTGCCAGCAGTGACAGGGGGTCCGCCAAAAACATTCAGTACTTC. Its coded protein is CASSDRGSAKNIQYF. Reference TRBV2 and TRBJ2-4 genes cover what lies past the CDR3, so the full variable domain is EPEVTQTPSHQVTQMGQEVILRCVPISNHLYFYWYRQILGQKVEFLVSFYNNEISEKSEIFDDQFSVERPDGSNFTLKIRSTKLEDSAMYFCASSDRGSAKNIQYFGAGTRLSVL.